This T cell receptor beta chain was sequenced during a study of spatial heterogeneity in lung cancer. Study-wide context: More beta-chain than alpha-chain sequences were consistently detected.

Time point described: blood at routine non-recurrence follow-up after resection. TCR cDNA molecules each carried a unique molecular identifier. TCRdb re-analysed the 5' RACE reads in MiXCR, keeping a single row per CDR3 protein. The repertoire holds fewer than 150,000 distinct CDR3 sequences, with more than 10% as singletons. The CDR3 covers 13 residues. Trimming removed 4 bases at V and 8 bases at J, with 14 bases between. Looked up from germline, CDR1 is MNHEY and CDR2 is SVGEGT. The sequence derives from a female donor with early-stage non-small cell lung cancer. Sequencing used PBMCs, obtained at follow-up. The V gene is TRBV6-2 or TRBV6-3, the J gene TRBJ1-1; D not certain. CDR3 DNA sequence: TGTGCCAGCAGTTTGGACCTCGCTGCGGAAGCTTTCTTT. Its protein is CASSLDLAAEAFF.